This T cell receptor (beta chain) was sequenced for a study of a mutant IDH1 vaccine in newly diagnosed glioma. Study-level points and caveats: The occurrence of vaccine-induced immune responses was seen in around 92% of patients.

This clone was picked up one time. Its cognate antigen is unknown. Here immunoSEQ multiplex PCR was the method, and the copy in TCRdb shows in-frame clones only, minus some. Seen here are roughly 110,000 clones, around 90% observed once, and the top ten hold roughly 0.65%. Time point specified: week 11, during vaccination. All doses held 300 ug of mutant IDH1 20-mer peptide, with topical imiquimod. V trimming: 4 bases; J trimming: 1 base; junction bases outside the gene matches: 7. CDR1 MGHRA and CDR2 YSYEKL come from the germline V gene. The CDR3 has 16 amino acids. Source: PBMCs, taken from a glioma patient whose treatment included an IDH1 peptide vaccine. The rearrangement uses TRBV4-1 and TRBJ2-3; TRBD2 agrees at 8 bases. The source of this sequence is a woman between 50 and 59 years old with glioma. This CDR3 reads CASSRGLEERTDTQYF. The CDR3 DNA reads TGCGCCAGCAGCCGGGGACTAGAGGAGCGCACAGATACGCAGTATTTT.